The 13 T cell receptor beta chains below all came from one sample that was sequenced in a study of blood T cell repertoires in COVID-19 (dated by TCRdb to between 2020 and 2021). The library was obtained by the immunoSEQ multiplex PCR assay. Not all clones reach the TCRdb copy of this immuneACCESS table, which keeps in-frame sequences only. Checked studies attribute under half of the gap to unresolved V genes and leave the rest unexplained. This sample lists about 220,000 clones; 80% were detected once. Clones ranked in the top ten supply around 13% of the sample. Sequenced material: peripheral blood. Receptor source: a human donor in a cohort sampled during active COVID-19.

This clone is a singleton in its sample. V usage is TRBV7-2 and J usage is TRBJ2-7; possible D gene TRBD1, 6 bases. Between the trimmed V and J ends, which lost 5 bases and 6 bases, there was a span of 17 bases. The germline CDR1 and CDR2 sequences are SGHTA and FQGNSA. The CDR3 has 14 residues. CDR3 DNA sequence: TGTGCCAGCAGCCCTATCCGAAGGGGGATCGAGCAGTACTTC. Translating gives CASSPIRRGIEQYF.

This clone was counted a few times. The chain recombines TRBV5-1 with TRBJ2-5, with 8 bases aligning to TRBD1. The ends lost 0 bases at V and 4 bases at J; junction bases unmatched: 5. This CDR3 spans 15 amino acids. The germline gives CDR1 SGHRS, CDR2 YFSETQ. The CDR3 is CASSLGQGMVETQYF. CDR3 DNA sequence: TGCGCCAGCAGCTTGGGACAGGGGATGGTAGAGACCCAGTACTTC. Filled out from reference TRBV5-1 and TRBJ2-5, the complete variable domain reads KAGVTQTPRYLIKTRGQQVTLSCSPISGHRSVSWYQQTPGQGLQFLFEYFSETQRNKGNFPGRFSGRQFSNSRSEMNVSTLELGDSALYLCASSLGQGMVETQYFGPGTRLLVL.

The chain uses TRBV7-8 and TRBJ2-1, with TRBD2 as a possible D gene (5 bases). CDR1 is SGHVS and CDR2 is FQNEAQ in the germline V gene. Trimming took off 0 bases at V and 5 bases at J, with 8 bases between the two ends. The CDR3 runs 14 residues. CDR3 sequence reads: CASSLAGADNEQFF. The CDR3 DNA reads TGTGCCAGCAGCTTAGCGGGAGCGGACAATGAGCAGTTCTTC.

The chain carries TRBV5-1 and TRBJ2-7, with TRBD1 identical over 10 bases. J lost 3 bases, V lost 4 bases, and 7 bases had no gene match. CDR3 length: 15 residues. Germline CDR1 and CDR2: SGHRS and YFSETQ. Here the CDR3 DNA reads TGCGCCAGCAGCCTGGGACAGGGGCCGAACTACGAGCAGTACTTC. Protein sequence: CASSLGQGPNYEQYF.

The CDR3 DNA is TGCGCCAGCAGCCAAGATGCGAGGGGGCAAAATTCACCCCTCCACTTT. Translation gives CASSQDARGQNSPLHF. The chain carries TRBV4-1 and TRBJ1-6; 7 nucleotides agree with TRBD1. Germline V gene sequence: CDR1 MGHRA, CDR2 YSYEKL. J gave up 7 bases and V 0 bases, and 6 bases lay outside the gene matches. CDR3 size: 16 residues.

The chain recombines TRBV7-2 with TRBJ2-3, with D tentatively TRBD2 (7 bases). V lost 7 bases and J lost 3, with 20 bases in between. The CDR3 is made up of 16 amino acids. In germline, CDR1 is SGHTA, CDR2 FQGNSA. This CDR3 is CASTLSVGGPTDTQYF. For the CDR3, the DNA is TGTGCCAGCACCCTTAGTGTGGGGGGGCCGACAGATACGCAGTATTTT.

The chain joins TRBV7-2 to TRBJ2-2, with D perhaps TRBD2 (5 bases). With 6 bases removed from V and 5 bases from J, the gap between germline ends came to 10 bases. Germline CDR1 SGHTA, CDR2 FQGNSA. The CDR3 has 13 residues. The CDR3 DNA follows: TGTGCCAGCAGTCCTACGGGGACCGGGGAGCTGTTTTTT. Protein product: CASSPTGTGELFF.

This clone turned up a few times. This sequence joins TRBV20-1 and TRBJ1-1, with D tentatively TRBD1 (6 bases). Germline V lookup: CDR1 DFQATT, CDR2 SNEGSKA (reference sequence). V lost 6 bases to trimming and J lost 2 bases, with 7 bases between them. The CDR3 runs to 11 residues. CDR3 region: CSADRNTEAFF. The CDR3 nucleotides are TGCAGTGCGGACAGAAACACTGAAGCTTTCTTT.

The J gene is TRBJ2-7, the V gene TRBV4-2; TRBD2 matches at 13 bases. The CDR3 runs 18 residues. V lost 0 bases, J lost 8 bases, and 13 bases stayed unmatched. Per germline, CDR1 LGHNA and CDR2 YNFKEQ. The CDR3 coding sequence is TGTGCCAGCAGCCAAGACCCAGGGCGGACTAGCGGGGGACCTAAGCAGTACTTC. It translates to CASSQDPGRTSGGPKQYF.

This clone was seen once. The chain has TRBV28 and TRBJ1-2; no clear D gene. CDR1 and CDR2 (germline): MDHEN, SYDVKM. This CDR3 is built from 12 residues. V was cut by 6 bases and J by 5 bases, with 10 bases left in between. CDR3 sequence: CASSPPLYGYTF. CDR3 nucleotide sequence: TGTGCCAGCAGCCCTCCCCTTTATGGCTACACCTTC.

This chain links TRBV14 with TRBJ2-1; TRBD1 aligns across 8 bases. The germline CDR1 and CDR2 sequences are SGHDN and FVKESK. With V trimmed by 1 base and J by 0 bases, 5 bases remained unmatched. The CDR3 extends over 17 amino acids. This CDR3 reads CASSQGRTGSSYNEQFF. The CDR3 DNA reads as TGTGCCAGCAGCCAAGGAAGGACAGGGAGCTCCTACAATGAGCAGTTCTTC.

The table lists this clone with many counts. CDR3 bases: TGTGCCAGCAGCTCCGGGACAGGGCCCAATGAGCAGTTCTTC. It encodes CASSSGTGPNEQFF. The chain links TRBV6-6 to TRBJ2-1; 9 nucleotides match TRBD1. Germline CDR1 and CDR2: MNHNY and SVGAGI (reference sequence). V lost 6 bases and J lost 6; bases outside the gene matches: 6. This CDR3 region has 14 residues.

The chain is built from TRBV5-6 and TRBJ2-7; maybe TRBD2 (6 bases). The CDR3 sequence is 11 residues long. The germline CDR1 and CDR2 sequences are SGHDT and YYEEEE. V was trimmed by 0 bases and J by 11 bases, leaving 9 bases between them. DNA for the CDR3: TGTGCCAGCAGCTTGGTTAGGGAGGAGTACTTC. Its translation is CASSLVREEYF.